Here is one T cell receptor (beta chain) with its context. Its antigen is still unknown. Generated by immunoSEQ multiplex PCR, the TCRdb table keeps only in-frame clones and is missing some. The sample lists tens of thousands of clones, around 87% occurring once. This sample was taken from a study of OX40 agonist ivuxolimab in advanced cancers. On the study more broadly: A male proportion of 82.7% was recorded, with mean age 60 years and range about 20 to 85. Earlier anti-PD-1, anti-PD-L1 or anti-CTLA-4 therapy was permitted; about 44% had received some. Study-level results: CD8+ T cells averaged more expanded clones than CD4+.

Germline V lookup: CDR1 MNHEY, CDR2 SMNVEV (reference sequence). The CDR3 runs 17 residues. V was clipped by 2 bases and J by 7 bases, with 21 bases between them. This material consisted of CD4+ or CD8+ T cells sorted from blood, taken in a trial of the OX40 agonist ivuxolimab. J is TRBJ2-4 and V is TRBV27, with D perhaps assigned TRBD1 or TRBD2 (5 bases each). The receptor was isolated from an adult with an advanced solid tumor such as melanoma, head and neck, liver or kidney cancer. CDR3 protein: CASSLQGPGGFVNIQYF. The CDR3 nucleotides read TGTGCCAGCAGTTTACAGGGACCAGGTGGGTTTGTTAACATTCAGTACTTC.